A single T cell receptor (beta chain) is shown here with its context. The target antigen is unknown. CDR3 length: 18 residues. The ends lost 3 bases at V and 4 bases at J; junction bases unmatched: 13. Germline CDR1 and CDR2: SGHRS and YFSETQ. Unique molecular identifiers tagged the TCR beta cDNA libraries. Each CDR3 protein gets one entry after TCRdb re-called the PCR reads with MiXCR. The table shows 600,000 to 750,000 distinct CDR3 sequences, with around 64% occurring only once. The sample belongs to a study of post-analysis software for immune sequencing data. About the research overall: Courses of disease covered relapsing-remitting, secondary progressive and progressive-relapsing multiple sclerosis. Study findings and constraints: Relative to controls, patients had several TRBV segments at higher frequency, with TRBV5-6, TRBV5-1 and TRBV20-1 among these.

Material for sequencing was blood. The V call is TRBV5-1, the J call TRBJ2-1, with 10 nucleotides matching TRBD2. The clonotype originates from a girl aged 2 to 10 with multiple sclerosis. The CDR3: CASSSTAAGGPRYNEQFF. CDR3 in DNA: TGCGCCAGCAGCTCAACGGCAGCGGGAGGGCCGAGGTACAATGAGCAGTTCTTC.